This TCR beta chain was identified in a study of CD8+CD57+ T cells in acquired aplastic anemia. The wider study: Isolated CD4+ and CD8+ cells, once sorted, yielded DNA averaging roughly 3.4 ug. Findings and caveats of the study: Shared by patients and controls, around 27 CD8+ CDR3s were abundant in patients.

Genomic DNA acted as the template from which TCR beta VDJ combination and CDR3 sequence profiling were carried out. TCRdb re-analysed the reads in MiXCR, keeping a single row per CDR3 protein. Seen here are about 70,000 distinct CDR3 sequences, around 50% observed once, and the top ten hold approximately 8.3%. A note on this clonotype: The antigen is not known.

The V end lost 3 bases, the J end lost 3 bases, and 18 bases lay between the germline ends. The germline V gene has CDR1 DFQATT and CDR2 SNEGSKA (reference sequence). The CDR3 sequence is 15 residues long. Sequencing used sorted CD4+, CD8+, or CD8+CD57+ T cells (not recorded which) from PBMCs. The source is a human donor in good health, serving as a control. V is TRBV20-1 and J is TRBJ2-7, with a tentative D call TRBD2 (5 bases). The CDR3 sequence: CSASSIRTGNYEQYF. CDR3 coding DNA: TGCAGTGCTAGCTCCATCAGGACCGGGAACTACGAGCAGTACTTC.